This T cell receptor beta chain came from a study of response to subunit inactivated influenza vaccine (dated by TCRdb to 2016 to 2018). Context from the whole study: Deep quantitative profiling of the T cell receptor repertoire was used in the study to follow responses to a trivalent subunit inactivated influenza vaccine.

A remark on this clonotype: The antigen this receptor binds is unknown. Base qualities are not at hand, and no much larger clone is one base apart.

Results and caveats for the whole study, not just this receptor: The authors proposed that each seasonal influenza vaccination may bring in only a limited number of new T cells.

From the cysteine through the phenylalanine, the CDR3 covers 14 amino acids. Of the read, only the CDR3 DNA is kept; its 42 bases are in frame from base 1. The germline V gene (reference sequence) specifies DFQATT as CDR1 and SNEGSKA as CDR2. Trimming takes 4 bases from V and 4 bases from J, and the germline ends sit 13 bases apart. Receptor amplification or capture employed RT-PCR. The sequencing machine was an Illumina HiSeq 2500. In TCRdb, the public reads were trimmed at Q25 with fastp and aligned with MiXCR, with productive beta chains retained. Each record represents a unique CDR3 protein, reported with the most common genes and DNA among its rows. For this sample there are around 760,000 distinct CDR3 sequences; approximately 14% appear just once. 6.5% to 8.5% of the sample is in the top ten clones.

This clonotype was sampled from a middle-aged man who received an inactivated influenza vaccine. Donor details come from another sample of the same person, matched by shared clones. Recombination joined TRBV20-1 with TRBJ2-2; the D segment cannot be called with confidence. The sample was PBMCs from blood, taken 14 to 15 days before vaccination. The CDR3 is CSATHPLGTGELFF. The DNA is TGCAGTGCTACACACCCCCTGGGCACCGGGGAGCTGTTTTTT.